This T cell receptor (beta chain) emerged from a study of T cell repertoires in aging, cancer and after chemotherapy. Overall study context: Approximately 8 million TCR reads were in the whole dataset.

A mixed TRB-A/B primer pool amplified rearranged TRB by multiplex touch-down PCR. TCRdb itself ran the multiplex PCR reads through MiXCR, one entry per CDR3 protein. The sample records 2,600 or so distinct CDR3 sequences, about 60% being singletons. Amplification of TCR beta used genomic DNA extracted from peripheral blood. This CDR3 comprises 15 residues. After removal of 3 bases from V and 6 bases from J, the junction contained 5 bases not matched to a gene. Looked up from germline, CDR1 is MNHEY and CDR2 is SVGAGI. Whole-study findings and limits: In cancer patients, declining TCR diversity with age involved lost richness and lost evenness. Untreated cancer patients had significantly lower blood TCR diversity than age-matched healthy donors. In each cancer cohort, median generation probability increased across chemotherapy, suggesting thymic output rebounded.

On this clonotype: Its antigen is currently unknown.

The rearrangement uses TRBV6-5 and TRBJ2-1; TRBD2 matches 10 bases. Input material: blood. This receptor was identified in a human donor with a blood cancer. This CDR3 is CASSYTAGGSNEQFF. The CDR3 nucleotides are TGTGCCAGCAGTTATACAGCGGGAGGGTCCAATGAGCAGTTCTTC.